These 26 T cell receptor beta chains were sequenced from one sample in a study of PD-L1 blockade in urothelial cancer. The method was immunoSEQ multiplex PCR; TCRdb's version includes in-frame clones alone and lacks a portion of them. The data contain 46,000 or so clones, around 90% of them singletons. The sequencing here drew on PBMCs, taken around atezolizumab (anti-PD-L1) treatment. The origin of the receptors is a man in his 60s with urothelial cancer.

This chain joins TRBV30 and TRBJ2-5, with TRBD2 matching over 7 bases. This CDR3 has 14 residues. Per the germline V gene, CDR1 is GTSNPN and CDR2 is SVGIG (reference sequence). J lost 1 base, V lost 2 bases, and 4 bases had no gene match. The chain's CDR3 is CAWSTSGAQETQYF. The CDR3 bases are TGTGCCTGGAGTACCAGCGGGGCCCAAGAGACCCAGTACTTC.

V gene TRBV15 combines with J gene TRBJ2-2; no clear D gene. Trimming shortened V by 1 base and J by 1 base, and 4 bases separated the two germline ends. Germline CDR1 is LNHNV and CDR2 is YYDKDF (reference sequence). This CDR3 spans 14 amino acids. The CDR3 DNA is TGTGCCACCAGCAGAGTAAAGAACACCGGGGAGCTGTTTTTT. This gives the protein CATSRVKNTGELFF.

The gene calls are TRBV28 and TRBJ1-6; TRBD1 matches 10 bases. This CDR3 region has 15 residues. V lost 7 bases, J lost 10 bases, and 10 bases stayed unmatched. Germline V gene sequence: CDR1 MDHEN, CDR2 SYDVKM. The CDR3 region has the DNA TGTGCCAGCAAGAATCCGGGACAGGGGTGGTCACCCCTCCACTTT. Its protein is CASKNPGQGWSPLHF.

The chain is built from TRBV11-2 and TRBJ1-4; TRBD1 matches 9 bases. This CDR3 is built from 15 residues. The germline V gene has CDR1 SGHAT and CDR2 FQNNGV. Losses at the gene ends were 3 bases for V and 5 bases for J; bases not matched to a gene: 4. For the CDR3, the DNA is TGTGCCAGCAGCTTCGGGACAGGGATCAATGAAAAACTGTTTTTT. Amino acid sequence: CASSFGTGINEKLFF.

The V gene is TRBV6-1, the J gene TRBJ2-1; D unresolved. Trimming left V 5 bases short and J 9 bases short, with 11 bases between. CDR3 size: 12 residues. In germline, CDR1 is MNHNS, CDR2 SASEGT. The CDR3 here is CASSSRRFEQFF. For the CDR3, the DNA is TGTGCCAGCAGTTCTCGCAGGTTTGAGCAGTTCTTC.

The chain joins TRBV11-3 to TRBJ2-3; D may be TRBD1 (6 bases). This CDR3 is 14 amino acids long. Germline-derived CDR1 and CDR2 are SGHNT and YENEEA. V lost 3 bases and J lost 4, with 11 bases in between. CDR3 DNA sequence: TGTGCCAGCAGCTTTACAGGGTGGTCAGATACGCAGTATTTT. Translation: CASSFTGWSDTQYF.

The chain employs TRBV5-6 and TRBJ1-1; no reliable D call. The CDR3 loop spans 12 amino acids. The germline V gene encodes CDR1 SGHDT and CDR2 YYEEEE. Trimming cost V 4 bases and J 6 bases, with 10 bases left between them. Here the CDR3 DNA reads TGTGCCAGCAGCGAACGAGCGGCTGAAGCTTTCTTT. It translates to CASSERAAEAFF.

The chain recombines TRBV11-3 with TRBJ2-7, with D tentatively TRBD2 (6 bases). Trimming took off 5 bases at V and 0 bases at J, with 11 bases between the two ends. Germline values: CDR1 SGHNT, CDR2 YENEEA. This CDR3 has 14 amino acids. The CDR3, as DNA: TGTGCCAGCAGCCCCCGGCGGGACTCCTACGAGCAGTACTTC. It yields the protein CASSPRRDSYEQYF.

With respect to this clone: Other DNA sequences of this sample code for an identical CDR3. The chain employs TRBV5-1 and TRBJ1-2; 11 bases are a match to TRBD1. This CDR3 has 13 amino acids. V dropped 4 bases and J dropped 8; count of bases not matched to a gene: 4. Germline assignment: CDR1 SGHRS and CDR2 YFSETQ. The DNA of the CDR3 is TGCGCCAGCAGCCCGGGACAGGGGGGAGGCTACACCTTC. As protein: CASSPGQGGGYTF.

This chain joins TRBV10-3 and TRBJ2-7; 7 bases are shared with TRBD2. CDR1 is ENHRY, CDR2 SYGVKD, per germline. This CDR3 spans 15 amino acids. Trimming cost V 0 bases and J 2 bases; bases outside gene matches: 4. The CDR3, as DNA: TGTGCCATCAGTGAGTCGGGGGGGGATACCTACGAGCAGTACTTC. Translated: CAISESGGDTYEQYF.

The CDR3 bases are TGTGCCAGCAGCGTAGGAACAGGGGCATTATCCTACGAGCAGTACTTC. This codes for CASSVGTGALSYEQYF. This sequence joins TRBV9 and TRBJ2-7, with 7 bases lining up with TRBD1. This CDR3 is built from 16 residues. V shed 0 bases, J shed 1 base, and the junction held 7 bases outside the gene matches. The germline V gene has CDR1 SGDLS and CDR2 YYNGEE.

The count of this clone is one. The chain combines TRBV7-3 with TRBJ1-6; tentatively, D is TRBD1 (5 bases). Germline V CDR1 and CDR2: SGHTA, FQGTGA. Between the trimmed V and J ends, which lost 3 bases and 4 bases, there was a span of 7 bases. The CDR3 totals 14 residues. Written as DNA, the CDR3 is TGTGCCAGCAGCTTGACAGAGTATAATTCACCCCTCCACTTT. This sequence encodes CASSLTEYNSPLHF.

This chain connects TRBV4-2 to TRBJ2-3; a possible D gene is TRBD1 (5 bases). V was shortened by 1 base and J by 5 bases, with 10 bases between the two germline ends. The germline V gene has CDR1 LGHNA and CDR2 YNFKEQ. The CDR3 spans 14 residues. The chain's CDR3 is CASSQGQQGDTQYF. The CDR3 nucleotides read TGTGCCAGCAGCCAAGGCCAGCAGGGAGATACGCAGTATTTT.

The rearrangement links TRBV5-1 to TRBJ1-2; D not certain. This CDR3 is 14 amino acids long. V was trimmed by 0 bases and J by 0 bases, leaving 6 bases between them. Germline V gene data show CDR1 as SGHRS and CDR2 as YFSETQ. This CDR3 is CASSLDAANYGYTF. The DNA of the CDR3 is TGCGCCAGCAGCTTGGACGCGGCTAACTATGGCTACACCTTC. The full variable domain, completed using reference TRBV5-1 and TRBJ1-2, is KAGVTQTPRYLIKTRGQQVTLSCSPISGHRSVSWYQQTPGQGLQFLFEYFSETQRNKGNFPGRFSGRQFSNSRSEMNVSTLELGDSALYLCASSLDAANYGYTFGSGTRLTVV.

The chain links TRBV6-5 to TRBJ2-3, with TRBD1 matching 9 bases. J was trimmed by 6 bases and V by 6 bases; bases with no gene match: 1. The CDR3 contains 12 residues. The germline CDR1 and CDR2 sequences are MNHEY and SVGAGI. The CDR3 DNA sequence: TGTGCCAGCAGGGACAGGGGCGATACGCAGTATTTT. It is translated as CASRDRGDTQYF.

The chain recombines TRBV18 with TRBJ1-5; 7 positions match TRBD1. The CDR3 has 14 amino acids. Trimming cost V 3 bases and J 2 bases; bases outside gene matches: 1. CDR1 is KGHSH, CDR2 LQKENI, per germline. This CDR3 is CASSPGTGNQPQHF. CDR3 nucleotides: TGTGCCAGCTCACCTGGGACAGGCAATCAGCCCCAGCATTTT.

The V and J genes are TRBV28 and TRBJ2-1; 10 bases line up with TRBD2. V dropped 5 bases and J dropped 8; count of bases not matched to a gene: 0. The CDR3 contains 12 residues. Germline CDR1 and CDR2: MDHEN and SYDVKM. CDR3 in amino acids: CASSLAGDEQFF. DNA of the CDR3: TGTGCCAGCAGTCTAGCGGGGGATGAGCAGTTCTTC.

The gene calls are TRBV5-1 and TRBJ1-1; 9 bases are shared with TRBD1. The length of the CDR3 is 19 residues. Germline V lookup: CDR1 SGHRS, CDR2 YFSETQ. Trimming cost V 4 bases and J 0 bases; bases outside gene matches: 16. For the CDR3, the DNA is TGCGCCAGCAGCCCCTTATCCTTGTACAGGGGGCCCATGAACACTGAAGCTTTCTTT. Translating it yields CASSPLSLYRGPMNTEAFF. Full variable domain (remainder filled in from reference TRBV5-1 and TRBJ1-1): KAGVTQTPRYLIKTRGQQVTLSCSPISGHRSVSWYQQTPGQGLQFLFEYFSETQRNKGNFPGRFSGRQFSNSRSEMNVSTLELGDSALYLCASSPLSLYRGPMNTEAFFGQGTRLTVV.

The rearrangement uses TRBV6-4 and TRBJ1-2; TRBD1 is a possible D gene (5 bases). Trimming pared 5 bases from V and 6 bases from J, leaving 19 bases between. Germline V lookup: CDR1 MRHNA, CDR2 SNTAGT. The CDR3 length is 15 residues. CDR3 DNA sequence: TGTGCCAGCAGTAGCGGGGGGTTGCTTATCCATGGCTACACCTTC. As protein: CASSSGGLLIHGYTF.

The rearrangement links TRBV14 to TRBJ2-7; 7 bases fit TRBD1. CDR1 and CDR2 from the germline V gene are SGHDN and FVKESK. The V gene end was trimmed by 4 bases and the J gene end by 2 bases; junction bases not matched to a gene: 8. This CDR3 region has 15 residues. The CDR3: CASSLRQGGPYEQYF. The CDR3 DNA follows: TGTGCCAGCAGCCTCCGACAGGGTGGCCCCTACGAGCAGTACTTC.

The chain carries TRBV11-3 and TRBJ1-1; 7 bases map to TRBD1. The CDR3 contains 14 residues. CDR1 and CDR2 (germline): SGHNT, YENEEA. V shed 5 bases, J shed 3 bases, and the junction held 6 bases outside the gene matches. Here the CDR3 DNA reads TGTGCCAGCAGCATGACAGGGTACGACACTGAAGCTTTCTTT. Translated: CASSMTGYDTEAFF.

The J gene is TRBJ2-5, the V gene TRBV2; weak D call: TRBD2 (5 bases). The CDR3 runs to 14 residues. With 4 bases removed from V and 1 base from J, the gap between germline ends came to 10 bases. CDR1 is SNHLY and CDR2 is FYNNEI in the germline V gene. CDR3 loop: CASSVWRSQETQYF. The CDR3 bases are TGTGCCAGCAGTGTTTGGAGGTCCCAAGAGACCCAGTACTTC.

The chain couples TRBV7-3 to TRBJ2-2; TRBD2 matches at 8 bases. This CDR3 has 17 residues. Germline V CDR1 and CDR2: SGHTA, FQGTGA. After removal of 5 bases from V and 7 bases from J, the junction contained 15 bases not matched to a gene. The CDR3 spells CASSRSVGLATIGELFF. Here the CDR3 DNA reads TGTGCCAGCAGCCGGTCGGTTGGACTAGCCACGATCGGGGAGCTGTTTTTT.

The V and J genes are TRBV2 and TRBJ1-5, with D tentatively TRBD1 (6 bases). The CDR3 is 16 amino acids. Germline V gene lookup returns CDR1 SNHLY and CDR2 FYNNEI. V lost 2 bases and J lost 0, with 11 bases in between. The DNA for the CDR3 is TGTGCCAGCAGTGAATGGGGGCACTATAGCAATCAGCCCCAGCATTTT. This gives the protein CASSEWGHYSNQPQHF.

The chain carries TRBV2 and TRBJ1-2, with 9 bases matching TRBD1. The V gene end was trimmed by 1 base and the J gene end by 8 bases; junction bases not matched to a gene: 5. The germline gives CDR1 SNHLY, CDR2 FYNNEI. The CDR3 has 14 residues. This CDR3 reads CASSEEGTGNGYTF. Here the CDR3 DNA reads TGTGCCAGCAGTGAAGAAGGGACAGGGAACGGCTACACCTTC. The full variable domain, with the rest looked up from reference TRBV2 and TRBJ1-2, is EPEVTQTPSHQVTQMGQEVILRCVPISNHLYFYWYRQILGQKVEFLVSFYNNEISEKSEIFDDQFSVERPDGSNFTLKIRSTKLEDSAMYFCASSEEGTGNGYTFGSGTRLTVV.

This chain uses TRBV7-9 with TRBJ1-2; 8 bases are a match to TRBD1. Germline V gives CDR1 SEHNR, CDR2 FQNEAQ (reference sequence). This CDR3 region has 14 residues. V dropped 2 bases and J dropped 3; count of bases not matched to a gene: 2. The CDR3 DNA follows: TGTGCCAGCAGCTTACCAGGGGGCTACTATGGCTACACCTTC. Translation: CASSLPGGYYGYTF.